Following are 12 T cell receptor beta chains from one sample sequenced in a study of early T cells in non-severe SARS-CoV-2 infection (dated by TCRdb to about 2021). Receptor amplification or capture employed 5' RACE. The sample was run on a NextSeq 500. TCRdb redid the processing of the public reads, applying fastp at Q25 and MiXCR, and retained in-frame beta chains. Each CDR3 protein appears once, grouped with its most common genes and DNA. The sample data list 60,000 or so distinct CDR3 sequences, and around 9.3% of these were observed just once. The top ten constitute about 4.3% of the sample. The sample was whole blood. The receptors were sampled from an adult who was a healthcare worker with PCR-confirmed SARS-CoV-2 infection or an uninfected control (not recorded which).

This clonotype came up a few times. The chain links TRBV12-3 or TRBV12-4 to TRBJ2-3; no definite D call. The CDR3 runs to 13 residues. V was pared by 8 bases and J by 2 bases, with 11 bases between. The CDR3 nucleotides are TGTGCCAGCGCGAATCGGAACACAGATACGCAGTATTTT. Protein product: CASANRNTDTQYF.

This chain links TRBV29-1 with TRBJ1-1; the D gene is possibly TRBD1 (6 bases). Germline V gene sequence: CDR1 SQVTM, CDR2 ANQGSEA. Between the trimmed V and J ends, which lost 6 bases and 4 bases, there was a span of 12 bases. This CDR3 contains 12 residues. DNA of the CDR3: TGCAGCGTGCACAGGGTAGGCACTGAAGCTTTCTTT. The encoded protein is CSVHRVGTEAFF. Full variable domain (remainder filled in from reference TRBV29-1 and TRBJ1-1): SAVISQKPSRDICQRGTSLTIQCQVDSQVTMMFWYRQQPGQSLTLIATANQGSEATYESGFVIDKFPISRPNLTFSTLTVSNMSPEDSSIYLCSVHRVGTEAFFGQGTRLTVV.

This chain joins TRBV29-1 and TRBJ1-4; D uncertain. From germline, CDR1 is SQVTM and CDR2 ANQGSEA. This CDR3 is built from 10 residues. V gave up 6 bases and J gave up 13 bases, with 12 bases separating them. The CDR3 bases are TGCAGCGTATACACCGGGCGACTGTTTTTT. Its protein product is CSVYTGRLFF.

Only a few counts were recorded for this clonotype. This chain joins TRBV18 and TRBJ1-3; no clear D gene. Trimming stripped 2 bases from V and 0 bases from J, with 8 bases between. This CDR3 is 15 amino acids long. Germline lookup yields CDR1 KGHSH and CDR2 LQKENI. CDR3 protein: CASSPVPSSGNTIYF. For the CDR3, the DNA is TGTGCCAGCTCACCAGTACCGAGCTCTGGAAACACCATATATTTT.

This clonotype was observed at least ten times. The rearrangement uses TRBV10-3 and TRBJ2-7; D remains ambiguous. CDR1 and CDR2 from the germline V gene are ENHRY and SYGVKD. This CDR3 region has 17 residues. Between the trimmed V and J ends, which lost 4 bases and 0 bases, there was a span of 19 bases. The CDR3 region is CAISGSPLQPLSYEQYF. The CDR3 nucleotides read TGTGCCATCAGTGGGTCCCCCCTACAACCACTCTCCTACGAGCAGTACTTC.

The chain joins TRBV7-9 to TRBJ2-3, with 9 bases fitting TRBD1. The J segment lost 2 bases and the V segment lost 6 bases, leaving 6 bases of the junction unmatched. The CDR3 runs to 15 residues. CDR1 is SEHNR, CDR2 FQNEAQ, per germline (reference sequence). The CDR3 protein is CASSPWTGVTDTQYF. CDR3 nucleotide sequence: TGTGCCAGCAGTCCTTGGACAGGGGTCACAGATACGCAGTATTTT.

This clonotype was recorded at least ten times. This chain joins TRBV15 and TRBJ1-1, with 8 bases matching TRBD1. This CDR3 is built from 18 residues. The V segment lost 1 base and the J segment 1 base; nucleotides outside the gene matches: 11. Germline CDR1 and CDR2: LNHNV and YYDKDF (reference sequence). The CDR3 is CATSRAISGTGKNTEAFF. In DNA form, the CDR3 reads TGTGCCACCAGCAGAGCGATTTCCGGGACAGGCAAGAACACTGAAGCTTTCTTT.

At least ten counts were recorded for this clonotype. This chain links TRBV7-2 with TRBJ2-2, with 11 bases lining up with TRBD2. CDR1 is SGHTA, CDR2 FQGNSA, per germline. The CDR3 sequence is 17 residues long. Trimming took 1 base from V and 3 from J; bases not matched to a gene: 4. CDR3 coding DNA: TGTGCCAGCAGCTTAGTTTTACTAGCGGGAGACACCGGGGAGCTGTTTTTT. Translation: CASSLVLLAGDTGELFF.

This clonotype was seen many times. This chain connects TRBV6-5 to TRBJ2-7, with D possibly matching TRBD2 (5 bases). The CDR3 has 14 amino acids. CDR1 and CDR2 from the germline V gene are MNHEY and SVGAGI. With 0 bases removed from V and 0 bases from J, the gap between germline ends came to 6 bases. The CDR3 sequence is CASSYSTSSYEQYF. The DNA for the CDR3 is TGTGCCAGCAGTTACTCAACTAGCTCCTACGAGCAGTACTTC.

In its sample, this clonotype was seen many times. The chain couples TRBV10-3 to TRBJ2-4, with D possibly being TRBD2 (5 bases). The CDR3 is made up of 15 amino acids. Per the germline V gene, CDR1 is ENHRY and CDR2 is SYGVKD. V was pared by 2 bases and J by 3 bases, with 11 bases between. The CDR3 here is CAISEGVRGKNIQYF. The CDR3 region has the DNA TGTGCCATCAGTGAGGGAGTTCGGGGCAAAAACATTCAGTACTTC.

This clonotype appeared a few times. The V and J genes are TRBV29-1 and TRBJ2-1; D is possibly TRBD1 (6 bases). The germline V gene encodes CDR1 SQVTM and CDR2 ANQGSEA. The CDR3 is 11 residues long. The germline V and J ends were trimmed by 5 bases and 11 bases, with 13 bases remaining between them. The chain's CDR3 is CSVSLGTKQFF. As DNA, the CDR3 is TGCAGCGTTAGCCTTGGGACAAAGCAGTTCTTC.

Only a few counts were recorded for this clonotype. The chain links TRBV20-1 to TRBJ1-1; possibly TRBD1 for D (6 bases). Germline-derived CDR1 and CDR2 are DFQATT and SNEGSKA (reference sequence). Between the trimmed V and J ends, which lost 0 bases and 1 base, there was a span of 15 bases. The CDR3 runs to 16 residues. The CDR3 DNA is TGCAGTGCTAGAGAAGTAGCAGGGGCAAAGAACACTGAAGCTTTCTTT. It codes for CSAREVAGAKNTEAFF.